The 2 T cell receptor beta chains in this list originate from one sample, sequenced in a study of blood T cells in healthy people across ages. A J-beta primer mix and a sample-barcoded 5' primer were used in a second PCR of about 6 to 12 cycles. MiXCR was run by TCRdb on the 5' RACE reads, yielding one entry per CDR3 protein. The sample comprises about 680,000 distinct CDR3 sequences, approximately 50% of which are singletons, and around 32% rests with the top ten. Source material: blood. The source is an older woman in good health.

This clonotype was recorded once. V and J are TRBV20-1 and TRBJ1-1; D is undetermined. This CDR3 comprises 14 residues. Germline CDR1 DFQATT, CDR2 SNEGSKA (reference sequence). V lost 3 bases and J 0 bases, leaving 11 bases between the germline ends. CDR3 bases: TGCAGTGCTAGGTCCGGCAGCGTGAACACTGAAGCTTTCTTT. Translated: CSARSGSVNTEAFF.

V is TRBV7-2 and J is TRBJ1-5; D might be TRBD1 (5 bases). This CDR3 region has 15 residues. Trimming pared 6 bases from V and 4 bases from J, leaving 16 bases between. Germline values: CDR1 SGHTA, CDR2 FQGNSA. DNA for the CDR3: TGTGCCAGCAGTTCGTCGGGACGGGAGAATCAGCCCCAGCATTTT. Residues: CASSSSGRENQPQHF.